The subject of this entry is one T cell receptor (beta chain). Antigen specificity is unknown. One junction end disagrees with the germline gene, perhaps due to a read error. TCRdb reprocessed the reads via MiXCR and lists one record per CDR3 protein. The repertoire holds some 900,000 distinct CDR3 sequences, roughly 33% seen once, with 9.5% to 15% in the top ten. This sample is part of a study of T cell repertoires in cytomegalovirus infection. Germline CDR1 SSHAT, CDR2 FNYEAQ (reference sequence). CDR3 length: 18 residues. The chain uses TRBV7-7 and TRBJ2-1; D tentatively reads TRBD1 or TRBD2 (5 bases each). The clonotype was recovered from a human donor in good health (CMV status not recorded). Some clones in this sample may be carry-over from other donors' samples. The specimen was cultured CD8+ T cells from PBMCs, collected from culture after CMV antigen stimulation. The CDR3 nucleotides are TGTGCTAGCAGCTACTTGGCGACGGGGCGGACCGGTTACAATGAGCAGTTCTTC. This encodes CASSYLATGRTGYNEQFF.